This T cell receptor beta chain was observed in a study of T cells in Graves' hyperthyroidism and ophthalmopathy. General study points: Appearing also in blood were most of the thyroid clonotypes expanded above 0.001.

The ends were cut back, 4 bases at V and 7 bases at J, with 11 bases in the middle. The CDR3 extends over 13 amino acids. CDR1 and CDR2 (germline): SGHNT, YENEEA. Amplified TCR beta CDR3 regions came from RNA transcripts. TCR CDR3 regions were first amplified by RT-PCR with HTBI primers. TCRdb fed the multiplex PCR reads into MiXCR, producing one record per CDR3 protein. This table has under 550,000 distinct CDR3 sequences, just under 20% appearing once. Under 12 ml fresh peripheral blood yielded the PBMCs. This clonotype was counted at least ten times. Its antigen is not known. This TCR derives from a man aged 40-49 years with Graves' ophthalmopathy. Sequencing was done on a sample of blood. V and J are TRBV11-3 and TRBJ2-4; D unresolved. This chain's CDR3 is CASSSRGANIQYF. The CDR3 DNA reads as TGTGCCAGCAGCTCCAGAGGCGCGAACATTCAGTACTTC.